A selection of T cell receptor beta chains follows, all from one sample in a study of metastatic and nonmetastatic thyroid tumors. From the PCR reads, TCRdb re-called clones with MiXCR. The data contain tens of thousands of clones, approximately 12% of them singletons. Sequencing was performed on tumor tissue. Receptors originate from a female donor with papillary thyroid cancer or a benign thyroid nodule (not recorded which). Some clones in this sample may be carry-over from other donors' samples. CDR3s leave out the opening cysteine and the closing phenylalanine or tryptophan.

j_gene: TRBJ1-1
v_gene: TRBV30
CDR3aa: AWSPSGNTEAS

j_gene: TRBJ2-1
v_gene: TRBV20-1
CDR3aa: SARGGINEQF

j_gene: TRBJ1-1
v_gene: TRBV7-9
CDR3aa: ASSSGGLQGTEAF

j_gene: TRBJ2-1
v_gene: TRBV11-2
CDR3aa: ASSSRLAGGGEQF

j_gene: TRBJ2-7
v_gene: TRBV2
CDR3aa: ASSEAWTPGSYEQY

j_gene: TRBJ1-1
v_gene: TRBV28
CDR3aa: ASIQGGETEAF

j_gene: TRBJ2-7
v_gene: TRBV6-1
CDR3aa: ASSSSGRVEHYEQY

j_gene: TRBJ2-5
v_gene: TRBV9
CDR3aa: ASTRGAGGGENQY

j_gene: TRBJ1-2
v_gene: TRBV30
CDR3aa: AWSVLWNGYT

j_gene: TRBJ2-1
v_gene: TRBV12-3/TRBV12-4
CDR3aa: ASSPPGLAGKGEQF

j_gene: TRBJ2-4
v_gene: TRBV28
CDR3aa: ASSKDWDRGREFEVAKNIQY

j_gene: TRBJ2-6
v_gene: TRBV18
CDR3aa: ASSPAQGTGANVLT

j_gene: TRBJ2-7
v_gene: TRBV20-1
CDR3aa: SAIRDVSYEQY

j_gene: TRBJ2-2
v_gene: TRBV11-2
CDR3aa: ASSPAGLGGTGELF

j_gene: TRBJ2-3
v_gene: TRBV2
CDR3aa: ASSLRTGTGTHY

j_gene: TRBJ2-7
v_gene: TRBV20-1
CDR3aa: SARVPGSLREQY

j_gene: TRBJ1-2
v_gene: TRBV12-3/TRBV12-4
CDR3aa: ANSPVTGASYGYT

j_gene: TRBJ2-5
v_gene: TRBV18
CDR3aa: ASSPPGSSETQY

j_gene: TRBJ2-5
v_gene: TRBV20-1
CDR3aa: SAPHGVNQETQY

j_gene: TRBJ2-5
v_gene: TRBV9
CDR3aa: ASSVEQGETQY

j_gene: TRBJ2-7
v_gene: TRBV20-1
CDR3aa: SATGTGGYEQY

j_gene: TRBJ2-1
v_gene: TRBV6-1
CDR3aa: ESSVRD

j_gene: TRBJ1-3
v_gene: TRBV5-1
CDR3aa: ASSLSVGNTIY

j_gene: TRBJ2-7
v_gene: TRBV28
CDR3aa: ASSRQAVGPSEQY

j_gene: TRBJ1-1
v_gene: TRBV3-1
CDR3aa: ASSPDLSTEAF

j_gene: TRBJ2-1
v_gene: TRBV5-1
CDR3aa: ASRSGPVAGDRNEQF

j_gene: TRBJ2-7
v_gene: TRBV3-1
CDR3aa: ATEDRGSYEQY

j_gene: TRBJ2-3
v_gene: TRBV9
CDR3aa: ASSGPGPRGDTQY

j_gene: TRBJ1-4
v_gene: TRBV4-2
CDR3aa: ASSEYLQGGNEKLF

j_gene: TRBJ2-3
v_gene: TRBV20-1
CDR3aa: SARNPQQSTDTQY

j_gene: TRBJ2-6
v_gene: TRBV6-1
CDR3aa: ASSRPGANVLT

j_gene: TRBJ2-3
v_gene: TRBV9
CDR3aa: ASSETISGRVTDTQY

j_gene: TRBJ2-7
v_gene: TRBV28
CDR3aa: ASSFGQIPYEQY

j_gene: TRBJ1-3
v_gene: TRBV3-1
CDR3aa: ASSQAGIGNTIY

j_gene: TRBJ1-5
v_gene: TRBV20-1
CDR3aa: SARIPGQGNQPQH

j_gene: TRBJ1-6
v_gene: TRBV7-9
CDR3aa: ASSLPQGWNSPLH

j_gene: TRBJ2-5
v_gene: TRBV28
CDR3aa: ASRGRARVETQY

j_gene: TRBJ1-1
v_gene: TRBV10-3
CDR3aa: AISVRVWNTEAF

j_gene: TRBJ2-1
v_gene: TRBV6-1
CDR3aa: ASSTGTHVNEQF

j_gene: TRBJ1-5
v_gene: TRBV2
CDR3aa: ASTREGRGSNQPQH

j_gene: TRBJ2-1
v_gene: TRBV20-1
CDR3aa: SARYNEQF

j_gene: TRBJ2-1
v_gene: TRBV12-3/TRBV12-4
CDR3aa: ASSLALGGHSGTRVRNEQF

j_gene: TRBJ1-2
v_gene: TRBV9
CDR3aa: ASSGGPSVDYGYT

j_gene: TRBJ2-2
v_gene: TRBV4-2
CDR3aa: GSSQDGVAINTGELF